This T cell receptor beta chain appears in the sequencing data of a study of blood T cell repertoires in COVID-19. The wider study: Collection of acute and convalescent COVID-19 samples took place in the United States, Italy and Spain. PBMCs, B-cell-depleted T cells, or T cells provided the cDNA or gDNA that made up the material.

This CDR3 is 14 amino acids long. The germline V gene encodes CDR1 MNHEY and CDR2 SVGAGI. Trimming removed 2 bases from V and 4 bases from J, with 11 bases in between. Enrollment of patients from Seattle took place during active infection, with longitudinal follow-up. Original processing notes: Reference gene primer amplification gave estimated nucleated cell counts. This table comes from immunoSEQ multiplex PCR, and its TCRdb copy is limited to in-frame clones, with some not included. That table furnishes V, J and clone size, whereas the DNA furnished D and trimming. The sample includes 200,000 to 250,000 clones, around 80% of them seen just once.

The material sequenced was peripheral blood. V and J are TRBV6-5 and TRBJ1-2, with D unclear. This sequence was found in a woman aged 80 or over with COVID-19, enrolled during active disease. The CDR3 sequence: CASSYSPRIYGYTF. DNA of the CDR3: TGTGCCAGCAGTTACAGCCCCAGGATCTATGGCTACACCTTC.